This T cell receptor beta chain stems from a study of CD4+ T cells in melanoma. Study-wide results and limits: CD8+ T cell, macrophage and B cell function reportedly correlated with neoantigen-specific CD4+ T cells.

TCRdb's table, derived via immunoSEQ multiplex PCR, lists solely in-frame clones and lacks some. The sample holds more than 13,000 clones, around 80% seen once. The ends were cut back, 8 bases at V and 7 bases at J, with 9 bases in the middle. CDR3 length: 10 residues. CDR1 SNHLY and CDR2 FYNNEI come from the germline V gene. This clone has more than one count but fewer than ten. Its target is not known. The receptor's source is a human donor with melanoma. The chain employs TRBV2 and TRBJ2-7, with D hard to call. Sample: cells from a culture (not recorded whether cultured in vitro). CDR3 sequence: CASGKREQYF. In DNA, the CDR3 is TGTGCCAGCGGAAAACGGGAGCAGTACTTC.